The 17 T cell receptor beta chains below come from one sample, sequenced in a study of post-analysis software for immune sequencing data (dated by TCRdb to 2014 to 2015). Findings and caveats that apply to the study as a whole: Patients showed significantly higher frequencies than controls for about five TRBV segments, among them TRBV5-6, TRBV5-1 and TRBV20-1.

Their recognized antigens are unknown. The receptor library was made with PCR. TCRdb records Illumina HiSeq 2500 as the sequencer. To reduce PCR and sequencing biases, unique molecular identifiers were incorporated into the TCR beta cDNA libraries. TCRdb reran the public reads through fastp at Q25 and MiXCR, keeping productive beta chains. All rows with the same CDR3 protein become a single entry with the most common DNA and genes. Recorded for this sample are about 400,000 distinct CDR3 sequences; roughly 30% of them occurred a single time. Jointly, the top ten make up roughly an eighth of the sample. Material for sequencing was blood. The receptor set was obtained from a girl aged 5 to 17 with multiple sclerosis.

The genes are TRBV7-9 and TRBJ2-7; D uncertain. Germline-derived CDR1 and CDR2 are SEHNR and FQNEAQ (reference sequence). V dropped 3 bases and J dropped 7 bases, with 13 bases sitting between them. The CDR3 sequence is 13 residues long. CDR3 protein: CASSFNDWAEQYF. The CDR3 nucleotides are TGTGCCAGCAGCTTCAACGACTGGGCAGAGCAGTACTTC.

The chain uses TRBV4-1 and TRBJ2-1, with 7 bases that match TRBD2. The CDR3 is 17 amino acids. V shed 1 base and J 0 bases; nucleotides not matched to a gene: 6. Germline V lookup: CDR1 MGHRA, CDR2 YSYEKL. The CDR3 nucleotides read TGCGCCAGCAGCCAAGGGGACTACCTGAGCTCCTACAATGAGCAGTTCTTC. It codes for CASSQGDYLSSYNEQFF.

In this sample, this clonotype turned up a few times. The genes are TRBV3-1 and TRBJ1-2, with a tentative D call TRBD1 (5 bases). The ends were cut back, 2 bases at V and 6 bases at J, with 13 bases in the middle. Germline V gene data show CDR1 as LGHDT and CDR2 as YNNKEL (reference sequence). The CDR3 extends over 14 amino acids. The chain's CDR3 is CASSQQGPRHGYTF. CDR3 coding DNA: TGTGCCAGCAGCCAACAGGGACCAAGGCATGGCTACACCTTC.

The CDR3 sequence is CASSLLLQNLRGLGNEKLFF. CDR3 bases: TGTGCCAGCAGCTTGCTCCTTCAAAACCTCAGGGGGCTTGGAAATGAAAAACTGTTTTTT. This sequence joins TRBV5-6 and TRBJ1-4, with 8 bases fitting TRBD1. With 1 base clipped from V and 5 bases from J, the junction kept 19 bases outside the gene matches. The CDR3 spans 20 residues. CDR1 SGHDT and CDR2 YYEEEE come from the germline V gene.

This sequence joins TRBV6-5 and TRBJ2-3; 9 bases are shared with TRBD1. Trimming at V came to 4 bases and at J to 6 bases, leaving 5 bases not matched to a gene. In germline, CDR1 is MNHEY, CDR2 SVGAGI. CDR3 size: 14 residues. The CDR3 region is CASSLQGAQDTQYF. The CDR3 DNA reads TGTGCCAGCAGTTTACAGGGGGCGCAGGATACGCAGTATTTT.

This clonotype has a handful of counts. The V gene is TRBV7-2, the J gene TRBJ2-5; 10 bases map to TRBD1. J lost 5 bases, V lost 5 bases, and 8 bases had no gene match. The CDR3 length is 15 residues. Germline CDR1 SGHTA, CDR2 FQGNSA. The CDR3 region is CASSRDRGRGETQYF. The CDR3 DNA sequence: TGTGCCAGCAGCCGCGACAGGGGGCGGGGGGAGACCCAGTACTTC.

This clonotype was counted a few times. V usage is TRBV3-1 and J usage is TRBJ2-5; possibly TRBD1 or TRBD2 for D (6 bases each). With 6 bases removed from V and 11 bases from J, the gap between germline ends came to 22 bases. The CDR3 has 14 residues. Germline V lookup: CDR1 LGHDT, CDR2 YNNKEL (reference sequence). The CDR3 spells CASSPGAAHQEQYF. The CDR3 DNA is TGTGCCAGCAGTCCGGGGGCGGCACACCAGGAGCAGTACTTC.

The rearrangement uses TRBV28 and TRBJ1-2; TRBD1 agrees at 9 bases. There are 13 residues in the CDR3. J gave up 10 bases and V 6 bases, and 9 bases lay outside the gene matches. Germline V gives CDR1 MDHEN, CDR2 SYDVKM. The CDR3 reads CASSVPGQGPYTF. The CDR3 DNA reads TGTGCCAGCAGCGTACCGGGACAGGGCCCCTACACCTTC.

With regard to this clonotype: One end of the junction does not line up with germline, which may come from a read error. The chain recombines TRBV12-3 or TRBV12-4 with TRBJ2-3; TRBD1 matches 10 bases. This CDR3 has 14 amino acids. As DNA, the CDR3 is TGTGCCAGCAGTTTGCGACAGGGGGCAGATGCGCAGTATTTT. This encodes CASSLRQGADAQYF.

This clonotype was recorded once. A much larger clone lies one base from this, so it may be a read error. V is TRBV7-2 and J is TRBJ1-4; tentatively, D is TRBD1 (6 bases). The CDR3 length is 16 residues. The germline V gene has CDR1 SGHTA and CDR2 FQGNSA. The V end lost 3 bases, the J end lost 16 bases, and 27 bases lay between the germline ends. The CDR3 sequence: CASSLTSGGARDTQFF. The DNA of the CDR3 is TGTGCCAGCAGCTTGACTAGCGGGGGGGCTAGAGATACGCAGTTTTTT.

In this sample, this clonotype turned up many times. The rearrangement links TRBV5-1 to TRBJ1-2, with no clear D. Germline loops: CDR1 SGHRS, CDR2 YFSETQ. Between the trimmed V and J ends, which lost 2 bases and 0 bases, there was a span of 8 bases. This CDR3 contains 14 residues. CDR3 nucleotides: TGCGCCAGCAGCTTCCTAGACCCTAACTATGGCTACACCTTC. Protein: CASSFLDPNYGYTF. The whole variable domain, filled in from reference TRBV5-1 and TRBJ1-2, reads KAGVTQTPRYLIKTRGQQVTLSCSPISGHRSVSWYQQTPGQGLQFLFEYFSETQRNKGNFPGRFSGRQFSNSRSEMNVSTLELGDSALYLCASSFLDPNYGYTFGSGTRLTVV.

This clonotype was observed a few times. The V gene is TRBV3-1, the J gene TRBJ2-1; the match to TRBD2 covers 11 bases. Germline V gene lookup returns CDR1 LGHDT and CDR2 YNNKEL (reference sequence). Germline trimming cut 1 base from V and 8 bases from J; bases unmatched to any gene: 7. The CDR3 has 16 residues. CDR3 amino acids: CASSQALAGVWDEQFF. The DNA of the CDR3 is TGTGCCAGCAGCCAAGCACTAGCGGGGGTTTGGGATGAGCAGTTCTTC.

The rearrangement links TRBV7-3 to TRBJ2-2, with 7 bases fitting TRBD1. The CDR3 runs to 14 residues. CDR1 and CDR2 (germline): SGHTA, FQGTGA. V lost 5 bases and J lost 7; bases outside the gene matches: 7. The CDR3 bases are TGTGCCAGCAGCCCTTCAGGGGGTGGCGGGGAGCTGTTTTTT. The encoded protein is CASSPSGGGGELFF. The full variable domain, in which reference TRBV7-3 and TRBJ2-2 provide the parts outside the CDR3, is GAGVSQTPSNKVTEKGKYVELRCDPISGHTALYWYRQSLGQGPEFLIYFQGTGAADDSGLPNDRFFAVRPEGSVSTLKIQRTERGDSAVYLCASSPSGGGGELFFGEGSRLTVL.

In DNA, the CDR3 is TGTGCCACCAGCAGAGATATGGGTACCGGGGAGCTGTTTTTT. It translates to CATSRDMGTGELFF. The chain links TRBV15 to TRBJ2-2; D is unresolved. V lost 0 bases, J lost 5 bases, and 7 bases lay in between. The CDR3 is 14 amino acids. Per the germline V gene, CDR1 is LNHNV and CDR2 is YYDKDF (reference sequence).

As concerns this clonotype: A read error is possible here, since a much larger clone lies one base away. The V gene is TRBV6-6, the J gene TRBJ1-1; D ambiguous. The CDR3 length is 11 residues. Germline V gene lookup returns CDR1 MNHNY and CDR2 SVGAGI (reference sequence). DNA of the CDR3: TGTGCCAGCAGGGGGAACACTGAAACTTTCTTT. Translating gives CASRGNTETFF.

This rearrangement joins TRBV7-2 to TRBJ2-7, with D unresolved. The CDR3 is made up of 16 amino acids. Germline V CDR1 and CDR2: SGHTA, FQGNSA. The V end was cut by 5 bases, the J end by 0 bases, with 17 bases between. The CDR3 coding sequence is TGTGCCAGCAGCCTAGGTCCGATGCCAGTCTCCTACGAGCAGTACTTC. Translating gives CASSLGPMPVSYEQYF. Drawing the rest from reference TRBV7-2 and TRBJ2-7, the complete variable domain is GAGVSQSPSNKVTEKGKDVELRCDPISGHTALYWYRQSLGQGLEFLIYFQGNSAPDKSGLPSDRFSAERTGGSVSTLTIQRTQQEDSAVYLCASSLGPMPVSYEQYFGPGTRLTVT.

This clonotype was detected only a few times. The V call is TRBV5-8, the J call TRBJ2-3; TRBD2 matches at 10 bases. Trimming took 2 bases from V and 1 from J; bases not matched to a gene: 1. The CDR3 is made up of 15 amino acids. From germline, CDR1 is SGHTS and CDR2 YDEGEE. CDR3 DNA: TGTGCCAGCAGCTTCGGGACTAGCGGCACAGATACGCAGTATTTT. Encoded protein: CASSFGTSGTDTQYF.